The source of this T cell receptor (beta chain) is a study of blood T cell repertoires in COVID-19 (dated by TCRdb to about 2020). For the wider study: Collaborator samples came from the United States, Italy and Spain and covered acute and convalescent phases of COVID-19. The material from the prospective study consisted of cDNA or gDNA derived from T cells, B-cell-depleted T cells, or PBMCs. Deeply sampled blood TCRbeta repertoires from subjects exposed to, actively infected with, or recovered from COVID-19 were included in the dataset. A freely available public database, intended as a resource for researchers studying the immune response to SARS-CoV-2, is where the repertoires were released. The samples were drawn from the first 160 participants of the ongoing ImmuneRACE study and from 950 to 1,500 subjects provided by 6 global collaborators. Sample metadata almost always included a de-identified subject ID, COVID-19 status, age in years and sex. HLA class I and class II types, where available, came from metadata supplied by the sample provider rather than from assay-based typing.

As regards this clone: It lacks a known antigen. No base qualities exist here, and no much larger clone lies one base off it.

Each collaborating institution followed its own protocols to collect whole blood in K2EDTA tubes. For TCRbeta analysis, collaborator samples were shipped as frozen whole blood, as isolated PBMCs, or as DNA extracted from either sample type. Findings and caveats that apply to the study as a whole: The amount of clinical and demographic metadata varied by source and participant and was provided uncurated.

The germline V gene sets CDR1 to SNHLY and CDR2 to FYNNEI. The CDR3 sequence holds 12 residues, the cysteine and phenylalanine included. Left in the record is the CDR3 DNA by itself, 36 bases read in frame from the first base. Trimming costs V 6 bases and J 10 bases, and their ends lie 15 bases apart. The immunoSEQ Assay, a bias-controlled multiplex PCR, was used to amplify TCRbeta CDR3 regions from genomic DNA. The published analysis was carried out like this. The number of nucleated cells in each sample was estimated by amplification of reference gene primers within the assay. To quantify the absolute abundance of each unique TCRbeta CDR3 rearrangement, sequence reads were collapsed and filtered. For each sample, productive Simpson clonality was calculated by taking the square root of Simpson's diversity index across productive rearrangements. Entries here come from immuneACCESS through TCRdb and include only in-frame sequences with V and J called. Some clones fail to appear in such tables; in the studies checked, an unresolved V gene covers under half of the shortfall, and the cause of the remainder is unknown. Clonal size and the V and J genes are those of that table, whereas D and trimming came from the DNA. For this sample the table gives about 190,000 clones, of which 80% to 85% were detected only once. The top ten constitute less than 20% of the sample.

Source material: peripheral blood. The sequence was obtained from a human donor in a cohort sampled during active COVID-19. The chain uses TRBV2 and TRBJ1-1; the D region possibly corresponds to TRBD1 (5 bases align). CDR3 loop: CASSAGLTRAFF. The DNA reads as follows: TGTGCCAGCAGCGCGGGACTCACGCGAGCTTTCTTT.